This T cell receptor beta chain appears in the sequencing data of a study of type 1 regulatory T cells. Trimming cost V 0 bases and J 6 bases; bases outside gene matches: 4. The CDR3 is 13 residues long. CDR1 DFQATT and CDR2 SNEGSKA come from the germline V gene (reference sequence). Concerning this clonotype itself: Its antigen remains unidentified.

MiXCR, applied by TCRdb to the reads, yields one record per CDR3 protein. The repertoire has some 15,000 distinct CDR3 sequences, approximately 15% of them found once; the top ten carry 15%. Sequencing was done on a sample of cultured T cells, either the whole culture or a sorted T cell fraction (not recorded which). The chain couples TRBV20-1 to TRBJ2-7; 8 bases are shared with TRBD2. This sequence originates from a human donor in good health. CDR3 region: CSAREPGGSEQYF. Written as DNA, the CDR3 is TGCAGTGCTAGAGAGCCGGGAGGGTCCGAGCAGTACTTC.